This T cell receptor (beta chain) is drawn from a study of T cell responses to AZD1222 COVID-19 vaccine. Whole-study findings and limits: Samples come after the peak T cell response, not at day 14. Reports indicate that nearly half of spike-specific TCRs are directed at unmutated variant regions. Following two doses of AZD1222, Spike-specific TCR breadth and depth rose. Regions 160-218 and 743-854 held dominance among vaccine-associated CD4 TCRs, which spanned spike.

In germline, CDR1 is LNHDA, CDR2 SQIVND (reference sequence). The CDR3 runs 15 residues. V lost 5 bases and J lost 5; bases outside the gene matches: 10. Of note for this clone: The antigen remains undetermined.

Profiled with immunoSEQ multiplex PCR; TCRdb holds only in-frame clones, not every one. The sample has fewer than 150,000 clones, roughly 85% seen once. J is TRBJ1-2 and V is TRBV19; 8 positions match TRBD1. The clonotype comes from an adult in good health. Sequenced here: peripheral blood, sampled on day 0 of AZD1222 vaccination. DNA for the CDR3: TGTGCCAGTAGTCCCTCGACAGGGGTTCCATATGGCTACACCTTC. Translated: CASSPSTGVPYGYTF.